The 31 T cell receptor beta chains listed next were all sequenced from one sample in a study of cytomegalovirus exposure and HLA in healthy donors. Profiled with immunoSEQ multiplex PCR; TCRdb holds only in-frame clones, not every one. The sample shows fewer than 400,000 clones, 75% to 90% of them seen only once. Input material: PBMCs. All receptors come from a woman in her late teens or twenties in good health and CMV-seronegative.

The chain carries TRBV7-8 and TRBJ1-2; 7 bases are a match to TRBD1. CDR1 is SGHVS and CDR2 is FQNEAQ in the germline V gene. The CDR3 loop spans 15 amino acids. The ends lost 5 bases at V and 2 bases at J; junction bases unmatched: 8. The CDR3 bases are TGTGCCAGCAGCCCCGGGACAGACGAAAACTATGGCTACACCTTC. This gives the protein CASSPGTDENYGYTF.

The chain joins TRBV5-1 to TRBJ1-2, with D hard to call. The CDR3 length is 16 residues. The germline V gene has CDR1 SGHRS and CDR2 YFSETQ. The germline V and J ends were trimmed by 4 bases and 1 base, with 17 bases remaining between them. Written as DNA, the CDR3 is TGCGCCAGCAGCCCGACCGGCGGAGCAAATAACTATGGCTACACCTTC. It encodes CASSPTGGANNYGYTF.

This chain uses TRBV4-3 with TRBJ2-7, with 14 positions matching TRBD2. The CDR3 runs 16 residues. J was trimmed by 6 bases and V by 0 bases; bases with no gene match: 4. Per germline, CDR1 LGHNA and CDR2 YSLEER. CDR3 nucleotide sequence: TGCGCCAGCAGCCAAGATTCAGGACTAGCGGGAGGCGAGCAGTACTTC. This gives the protein CASSQDSGLAGGEQYF.

The rearrangement uses TRBV21-1 and TRBJ2-7; TRBD2, the D gene given by the table, was not confirmed from the DNA. TRBV21-1 is classified as a pseudogene. The CDR3 spans 9 residues. CDR3 coding DNA: TGTGCCCGCTCCTACGAGCAGTACTTC. This codes for CARSYEQYF.

V usage is TRBV9 and J usage is TRBJ2-5; a possible D gene is TRBD1 (6 bases). Germline V gives CDR1 SGDLS, CDR2 YYNGEE. V was trimmed by 4 bases and J by 1 base, leaving 20 bases between them. The length of the CDR3 is 17 residues. CDR3 nucleotides: TGTGCCAGCAGCTTAAGAATCACAGGGCCCTTCCAAGAGACCCAGTACTTC. Protein sequence: CASSLRITGPFQETQYF. Full variable domain (remainder filled in from reference TRBV9 and TRBJ2-5): DSGVTQTPKHLITATGQRVTLRCSPRSGDLSVYWYQQSLDQGLQFLIQYYNGEERAKGNILERFSAQQFPDLHSELNLSSLELGDSALYFCASSLRITGPFQETQYFGPGTRLLVL.

The chain employs TRBV28 and TRBJ1-5, with D unresolved. The CDR3 covers 12 residues. Germline V gene data show CDR1 as MDHEN and CDR2 as SYDVKM. Trimming left V 8 bases short and J 0 bases short, with 5 bases between. CDR3 sequence: CASHYSNQPQHF. Written as DNA, the CDR3 is TGTGCCAGCCACTATAGCAATCAGCCCCAGCATTTT.

The chain couples TRBV7-8 to TRBJ2-5, with 13 bases that match TRBD2. Trimming removed 1 base from V and 2 bases from J; junction bases left unmatched: 1. Germline CDR1 reads SGHVS; CDR2 reads FQNEAQ. The CDR3 totals 16 residues. The CDR3 nucleotides read TGTGCCAGCAGCTTAGAGGGACTAGCGGGACAAGAGACCCAGTACTTC. It encodes CASSLEGLAGQETQYF.

The chain has TRBV4-3 and TRBJ2-2, with D possibly TRBD2 on 6 matching bases. The V gene's germline CDR1 is LGHNA and CDR2 YSLEER. This CDR3 has 17 residues. V lost 0 bases and J 3 bases, leaving 14 bases between the germline ends. Here the CDR3 reads CASSQDGTWGDTGELFF. CDR3 DNA sequence: TGCGCCAGCAGCCAAGACGGGACGTGGGGGGACACCGGGGAGCTGTTTTTT.

This sequence joins TRBV9 and TRBJ2-6, with 11 bases fitting TRBD2. V was pared by 0 bases and J by 0 bases, with 8 bases of the junction left unmatched. Germline V lookup: CDR1 SGDLS, CDR2 YYNGEE. The length of the CDR3 is 20 residues. The CDR3 loop is CASSVELAGVLGSGANVLTF. The CDR3 bases are TGTGCCAGCAGCGTAGAACTAGCGGGAGTTCTTGGCTCTGGGGCCAACGTCCTGACTTTC.

The chain carries TRBV28 and TRBJ1-2, with 7 bases lining up with TRBD1. CDR3 length equals 15 residues. After removal of 11 bases from V and 1 base from J, the junction contained 13 bases not matched to a gene. Germline V gene lookup returns CDR1 MDHEN and CDR2 SYDVKM. The CDR3 sequence is CALSTGQAFNYGYTF. CDR3 coding DNA: TGTGCCCTCTCGACCGGACAGGCCTTTAACTATGGCTACACCTTC.

The J gene is TRBJ1-5, the V gene TRBV7-2; 9 nucleotides agree with TRBD1. The germline V gene encodes CDR1 SGHTA and CDR2 FQGNSA. This CDR3 has 15 amino acids. With V trimmed by 5 bases and J by 6 bases, 8 bases remained unmatched. CDR3 loop: CASSADRGESQPQHF. The CDR3 DNA is TGTGCCAGCAGCGCGGACAGGGGTGAGAGTCAGCCCCAGCATTTT.

This rearrangement joins TRBV11-2 to TRBJ2-5; D is undetermined. The CDR3 extends over 14 amino acids. Per germline, CDR1 SGHAT and CDR2 FQNNGV. Trimming took off 5 bases at V and 5 bases at J, with 15 bases between the two ends. The CDR3 coding sequence is TGTGCCAGCAGCATCGGAGCCCTAGTGGAGACCCAGTACTTC. Encoded protein: CASSIGALVETQYF.

The chain couples TRBV28 to TRBJ2-7; D is perhaps TRBD2 (6 bases). Trimming removed 2 bases from V and 4 bases from J, with 15 bases in between. The length of the CDR3 is 15 residues. Per the germline V gene, CDR1 is MDHEN and CDR2 is SYDVKM. The CDR3 coding sequence is TGTGCCAGCAGTTTAGGTGGGGCAGGGAGGTACGAGCAGTACTTC. It specifies CASSLGGAGRYEQYF. Based on the CDR3 plus reference TRBV28 and TRBJ2-7, the full variable domain is DVKVTQSSRYLVKRTGEKVFLECVQDMDHENMFWYRQDPGLGLRLIYFSYDVKMKEKGDIPEGYSVSREKKERFSLILESASTNQTSMYLCASSLGGAGRYEQYFGPGTRLTVT.

Only a few counts were recorded for this clone. The CDR3 is CASSLGTGIQPQHF. CDR3 coding DNA: TGTGCCAGCAGTTTGGGGACAGGGATTCAGCCCCAGCATTTT. The chain links TRBV28 to TRBJ1-5; 9 bases are a match to TRBD1. J lost 6 bases, V lost 3 bases, and 3 bases had no gene match. The germline V gene has CDR1 MDHEN and CDR2 SYDVKM. The CDR3 is 14 residues long.

V is TRBV19 and J is TRBJ2-1; the match to TRBD2 covers 9 bases. The junction had 11 bases not matched to a gene; V was cut back by 7 bases and J by 10 bases. The germline V gene encodes CDR1 LNHDA and CDR2 SQIVND (reference sequence). CDR3 length: 14 residues. The CDR3, as DNA: TGTGCCAGTAATAGCGGGAGCGGGGTGATGGAGCAGTTCTTC. It specifies CASNSGSGVMEQFF.

This sequence joins TRBV7-2 and TRBJ2-7; D may be TRBD2 (6 bases). V was shortened by 4 bases and J by 3 bases, with 13 bases between the two germline ends. This CDR3 contains 14 residues. CDR1 SGHTA and CDR2 FQGNSA come from the germline V gene. CDR3 in amino acids: CASSWRDGDYEQYF. CDR3 bases: TGTGCCAGCAGCTGGCGGGACGGAGACTACGAGCAGTACTTC.

The J gene is TRBJ2-4, the V gene TRBV27; tentatively, D is TRBD1 (6 bases). The V end was cut by 2 bases, the J end by 7 bases, with 15 bases between. CDR3 length equals 15 residues. The germline gives CDR1 MNHEY, CDR2 SMNVEV (reference sequence). CDR3 residues: CASSLQTGMVNIQYF. The CDR3 nucleotides are TGTGCCAGCAGTTTACAAACAGGGATGGTTAACATTCAGTACTTC.

CDR3 protein: CASSALPSGNNNEQFF. Here the CDR3 DNA reads TGTGCCAGTTCTGCTTTACCTAGCGGGAATAACAATGAGCAGTTCTTC. The rearrangement uses TRBV7-6 and TRBJ2-1, with 9 bases that match TRBD2. The CDR3 sequence is 16 residues long. The trim removed 9 bases at V and 5 bases at J, leaving 14 bases unmatched. From germline, CDR1 is SGHVS and CDR2 FNYEAQ.

The V call is TRBV19, the J call TRBJ2-1; TRBD2 is a possible D gene (6 bases). The germline CDR1 and CDR2 sequences are LNHDA and SQIVND (reference sequence). The CDR3 sequence is 14 residues long. The germline V and J ends were trimmed by 5 bases and 0 bases, with 8 bases remaining between them. CDR3 coding DNA: TGTGCCAGTAGTCCGGGAGTCTCCTACAATGAGCAGTTCTTC. Translated: CASSPGVSYNEQFF.

The chain is built from TRBV6-1 and TRBJ2-7; D uncertain. The CDR3 is 11 amino acids. Trimming shortened V by 7 bases and J by 0 bases, and 4 bases separated the two germline ends. Germline CDR1 reads MNHNS; CDR2 reads SASEGT. CDR3 sequence reads: CASTFSYEQYF. The CDR3 region has the DNA TGTGCCAGCACCTTCTCCTACGAGCAGTACTTC.

The chain has TRBV2 and TRBJ2-5; TRBD1 might be the D (5 bases). V was pared by 10 bases and J by 5 bases, with 20 bases between. The germline V gene encodes CDR1 SNHLY and CDR2 FYNNEI. The CDR3 runs 14 residues. CDR3 protein: CATRTGRTTETQYF. The DNA for the CDR3 is TGTGCCACCCGAACCGGCAGGACAACGGAGACCCAGTACTTC.

This chain uses TRBV6-5 with TRBJ2-7; 8 bases match TRBD1. The CDR3 sequence is 15 residues long. CDR1 and CDR2 (germline): MNHEY, SVGAGI. V was pared by 4 bases and J by 0 bases, with 5 bases of the junction left unmatched. The CDR3 loop is CASSWSGTGSYEQYF. CDR3 in DNA: TGTGCCAGCAGTTGGTCCGGGACAGGCTCCTACGAGCAGTACTTC.

This rearrangement joins TRBV19 to TRBJ2-7; TRBD2 aligns across 13 bases. After removal of 4 bases from V and 6 bases from J, the junction contained 6 bases not matched to a gene. Germline V gene data show CDR1 as LNHDA and CDR2 as SQIVND (reference sequence). The CDR3 has 15 residues. DNA of the CDR3: TGTGCCAGTAGTACAAGCAGACTAGCGGGAGGCGAGCAGTACTTC. Protein product: CASSTSRLAGGEQYF.

The rearrangement joins TRBV27 to TRBJ1-1; 7 bases match TRBD1. The CDR3 loop spans 16 amino acids. The trim removed 4 bases at V and 1 base at J, leaving 9 bases unmatched. Germline V gene lookup returns CDR1 MNHEY and CDR2 SMNVEV (reference sequence). The CDR3 here is CASSSGRRQGNTEAFF. In nucleotides, the CDR3 is TGTGCCAGCAGTTCCGGACGAAGACAGGGGAACACTGAAGCTTTCTTT.

The CDR3 DNA reads TGTGCCAGCAGCTTAGGCGGGTGGGGCACAGATACGCAGTATTTT. Residues: CASSLGGWGTDTQYF. The rearrangement uses TRBV7-2 and TRBJ2-3; a weak D match, TRBD2 (5 bases). Germline CDR1 and CDR2: SGHTA and FQGNSA. The CDR3 sequence is 15 residues long. V was cut by 1 base and J by 1 base, with 9 bases left in between.

J is TRBJ2-7 and V is TRBV11-1; 8 bases map to TRBD2. The CDR3 runs 17 residues. Germline values: CDR1 SGHAT, CDR2 FQDESV (reference sequence). V dropped 3 bases and J dropped 2; count of bases not matched to a gene: 12. CDR3 sequence: CASSFPRGAGATYEQYF. The CDR3 coding sequence is TGTGCCAGCAGCTTCCCCCGGGGAGCGGGAGCCACCTACGAGCAGTACTTC.

V usage is TRBV14 and J usage is TRBJ2-1, with a tentative D call TRBD2 (5 bases). The V and J ends lost 1 base and 15 bases respectively, with 10 bases between them. The CDR3 is made up of 11 amino acids. CDR1 SGHDN and CDR2 FVKESK come from the germline V gene. The CDR3 is CASSQGGRGFF. The CDR3 nucleotides are TGTGCCAGCAGCCAAGGAGGGCGCGGGTTCTTC.

A single count supports this clone. The chain employs TRBV11-2 and TRBJ2-1, with TRBD1 matching 7 bases. The J segment lost 4 bases and the V segment lost 1 base, leaving 4 bases of the junction unmatched. This CDR3 is built from 15 residues. CDR1 is SGHAT, CDR2 FQNNGV, per germline. The CDR3 DNA follows: TGTGCCAGCAGCTTAGGACAGGGTGGGTACAATGAGCAGTTCTTC. Encoded protein: CASSLGQGGYNEQFF.

V and J are TRBV2 and TRBJ1-3; TRBD1 matches 7 bases. CDR1 is SNHLY, CDR2 FYNNEI, per germline. J was trimmed by 0 bases and V by 6 bases; bases with no gene match: 8. The CDR3 has 16 residues. For the CDR3, the DNA is TGTGCCAGCAGGGGTCAGGGGGGCCTCTCTGGAAACACCATATATTTT. It translates to CASRGQGGLSGNTIYF. The full variable domain, its missing parts supplied by reference TRBV2 and TRBJ1-3, is EPEVTQTPSHQVTQMGQEVILRCVPISNHLYFYWYRQILGQKVEFLVSFYNNEISEKSEIFDDQFSVERPDGSNFTLKIRSTKLEDSAMYFCASRGQGGLSGNTIYFGEGSWLTVV.

DNA of the CDR3: TGTGCCAGCATTCAAGCGGGAGGGTCCTACAATGAGCAGTTCTTC. This gives the protein CASIQAGGSYNEQFF. The V call is TRBV27, the J call TRBJ2-1; 10 nucleotides agree with TRBD2. The V gene's germline CDR1 is MNHEY and CDR2 SMNVEV (reference sequence). CDR3 length equals 15 residues. V dropped 7 bases and J dropped 1; count of bases not matched to a gene: 4.

The gene calls are TRBV29-1 and TRBJ2-1; D perhaps matches TRBD2 (6 bases). From germline, CDR1 is SQVTM and CDR2 ANQGSEA. The CDR3 totals 14 residues. Trimming left V 7 bases short and J 4 bases short, with 17 bases between. CDR3 protein: CSARPEEGYNEQFF. The CDR3 DNA reads TGCAGCGCCCGCCCTGAGGAGGGGTACAATGAGCAGTTCTTC.